Listed below are T cell receptor beta chains from one sample, sequenced in a study of CXCR3-negative and CXCR3-positive naive CD8 T cells. Following a re-call of the 5' RACE reads, TCRdb has one entry per CDR3 protein and lacks DNA. The sample totals some 150,000 distinct CDR3 sequences. Sequenced input: naive CXCR3+ CD8+ T cells from blood. The receptors shown here come from a human donor in good health. Some clones in this sample may be carry-over from other donors' samples. Both conserved end residues are part of each CDR3. Some rows mark clone size as missing; the rest say once, few, many or name a class of expanded clone.

abundance,j_gene,v_gene,CDR3aa
.,TRBJ2-7,TRBV12-3/TRBV12-4,CASSFGDYDYEQYF
.,TRBJ2-7,TRBV10-3,CAITSGQGTYEQYF
medium-sized,TRBJ2-1,TRBV6-5,CASRLAGGNEQFF
.,TRBJ1-1,TRBV29-1,CSVGPEPMNTEAFF
.,TRBJ2-4,TRBV28,CASRPGTGLAKNIQYF
.,TRBJ2-1,TRBV15,CATSRVFLERGEQFF
.,TRBJ2-7,TRBV9,CASSFWDRGREQYF
.,TRBJ2-3,TRBV4-1,CASSRGGTDTQYF
.,TRBJ1-1,TRBV7-9,CASSSGAGVRTEAFF
.,TRBJ2-2,TRBV27,CASSLSTLNTGELFF